This T cell receptor (beta chain) was documented in a study of blood T cell repertoires in COVID-19. Clones were sequenced by immunoSEQ multiplex PCR, and TCRdb holds only the in-frame ones, with some missing. The table includes a few hundred thousand clones, 80% to 90% detected once. Participants had their cohort set by participant-reported clinical history. The ends lost 4 bases at V and 2 bases at J; junction bases unmatched: 14. CDR3 size: 18 residues. CDR1 and CDR2 (germline): SGHDN, FVKESK. Sequencing used PBMCs or T cells enriched from blood (not recorded which). This clonotype was obtained from a woman between 40 and 50 years old who had been exposed to COVID-19. The rearrangement links TRBV14 to TRBJ1-1, with 9 nucleotides matching TRBD1. This CDR3 reads CASSPRLGQGGVNTEAFF. The CDR3 DNA follows: TGTGCCAGCAGCCCAAGATTGGGACAGGGCGGTGTAAACACTGAAGCTTTCTTT.